The 12 T cell receptor beta chains below come from one sample, sequenced in a study of OX40 agonist ivuxolimab in advanced cancers. Here immunoSEQ multiplex PCR was the method, and the copy in TCRdb shows in-frame clones only, minus some. Here the sample spans 45,000 to 60,000 clones, just under 90% being singletons. The source was CD4+ or CD8+ T cells sorted from blood, collected in a trial of the OX40 agonist ivuxolimab. The receptors come from an adult with an advanced solid tumor such as melanoma, head and neck, liver or kidney cancer.

The J gene is TRBJ1-1, the V gene TRBV6-5; D ambiguous. The CDR3 is 11 amino acids. Trimming removed 2 bases at V and 4 bases at J, with 2 bases between. Germline values: CDR1 MNHEY, CDR2 SVGAGI. The CDR3 spells CASSYGTEAFF. The CDR3 DNA reads TGTGCCAGCAGTTACGGCACTGAAGCTTTCTTT.

This chain connects TRBV5-1 to TRBJ1-4, with D tentatively TRBD1 (5 bases). The CDR3 is made up of 17 amino acids. Germline CDR1 SGHRS, CDR2 YFSETQ. Deletions cut 4 bases from V and 7 bases from J, with 23 bases between. CDR3 amino acids: CASSGSGTDHAIEKLFF. Here the CDR3 DNA reads TGCGCCAGCAGCGGTTCCGGGACGGACCATGCCATTGAAAAACTGTTTTTT.

The J gene is TRBJ2-1, the V gene TRBV13, with D tentatively TRBD2 (6 bases). V was cut by 7 bases and J by 8 bases, with 33 bases left in between. The CDR3 extends over 19 amino acids. Germline CDR1 and CDR2: PRHDT and FYEKMQ (reference sequence). CDR3 in amino acids: CASTHTVESAGLPGDEQFF. The DNA of the CDR3 is TGTGCCAGCACACATACGGTAGAATCTGCGGGGCTCCCTGGCGATGAGCAGTTCTTC.

V gene TRBV7-9 combines with J gene TRBJ2-1, with TRBD2 matching 11 bases. V lost 4 bases, J lost 6 bases, and 8 bases stayed unmatched. The germline V gene encodes CDR1 SEHNR and CDR2 FQNEAQ (reference sequence). The CDR3 sequence is 16 residues long. CDR3 sequence (DNA): TGTGCCAGCAGCTCATTTACTAGCGGGAGAAGCAATGAGCAGTTCTTC. As protein: CASSSFTSGRSNEQFF.

The genes are TRBV5-6 and TRBJ2-1, with TRBD1 identical over 7 bases. The CDR3 consists of 14 residues. Germline lookup yields CDR1 SGHDT and CDR2 YYEEEE. J was trimmed by 5 bases and V by 3 bases; bases with no gene match: 5. The CDR3 DNA is TGTGCCAGCAGCTCGGTAGACAGGGACAATGAGCAGTTCTTC. This gives the protein CASSSVDRDNEQFF. The full variable domain, in which reference TRBV5-6 and TRBJ2-1 provide the parts outside the CDR3, is DAGVTQSPTHLIKTRGQQVTLRCSPKSGHDTVSWYQQALGQGPQFIFQYYEEEERQRGNFPDRFSGHQFPNYSSELNVNALLLGDSALYLCASSSVDRDNEQFFGPGTRLTVL.

The chain is built from TRBV7-3 and TRBJ2-5; 10 bases align to TRBD2. There are 15 residues in the CDR3. The germline gives CDR1 SGHTA, CDR2 FQGTGA. V lost 6 bases to trimming and J lost 2 bases; unmatched junction nucleotides: 6. The CDR3 bases are TGTGCCAGCAGTCCTAGCGGGGGCACTCAAGAGACCCAGTACTTC. Its protein is CASSPSGGTQETQYF.

This sequence joins TRBV7-8 and TRBJ1-1; D is uncertain. Per the germline V gene, CDR1 is SGHVS and CDR2 is FQNEAQ. The CDR3 loop spans 15 amino acids. Trimming cost V 2 bases and J 2 bases, with 12 bases left between them. The CDR3 nucleotides are TGTGCCAGCAGCTTACTTAGGACCCTCAACACTGAAGCTTTCTTT. It encodes CASSLLRTLNTEAFF.

The chain uses TRBV12-5 and TRBJ2-2; D is ambiguous. The germline CDR1 and CDR2 sequences are LGHNT and FRNRAP. The CDR3 extends over 9 amino acids. CDR3 nucleotides: TGTGAGGGCGCCGGGGAGCTGTTTTTT. The encoded protein is CEGAGELFF.

The chain's CDR3 is CATRPGQDTQYF. For the CDR3, the DNA is TGTGCCACCCGACCCGGGCAAGATACGCAGTATTTT. The chain carries TRBV19 and TRBJ2-3; D ambiguous. Between the trimmed V and J ends, which lost 10 bases and 5 bases, there was a span of 13 bases. The CDR3 consists of 12 residues. The germline V gene encodes CDR1 LNHDA and CDR2 SQIVND (reference sequence).

About this clone: A read error may produce the germline difference seen at one junction end. The chain employs TRBV7-7 and TRBJ2-1; 10 nucleotides match TRBD2. Germline CDR1 reads SSHAT; CDR2 reads FNYEAQ (reference sequence). CDR3 length: 16 residues. CDR3 nucleotides: TGTGCTAGCAGCTTAGCGAGTAGCGGGAGGCTCAATGAGCAGTTCTTC. Translation: CASSLASSGRLNEQFF.

The rearrangement uses TRBV7-9 and TRBJ2-7; 7 nucleotides match TRBD1. The V gene's germline CDR1 is SEHNR and CDR2 FQNEAQ (reference sequence). This CDR3 contains 13 residues. V trimming: 0 bases; J trimming: 12 bases; junction bases outside the gene matches: 8. This CDR3 reads CASSLAGQGVSYF. The DNA of the CDR3 is TGTGCCAGCAGCTTAGCGGGGCAGGGGGTTTCGTACTTC.

The chain carries TRBV9 and TRBJ2-1; 10 nucleotides line up with TRBD2. The CDR3 is 15 amino acids. J lost 7 bases, V lost 3 bases, and 7 bases had no gene match. Germline V CDR1 and CDR2: SGDLS, YYNGEE. CDR3 nucleotide sequence: TGTGCCAGCAGCGATCATAGCGGGGGGTTAAATGAGCAGTTCTTC. This encodes CASSDHSGGLNEQFF.